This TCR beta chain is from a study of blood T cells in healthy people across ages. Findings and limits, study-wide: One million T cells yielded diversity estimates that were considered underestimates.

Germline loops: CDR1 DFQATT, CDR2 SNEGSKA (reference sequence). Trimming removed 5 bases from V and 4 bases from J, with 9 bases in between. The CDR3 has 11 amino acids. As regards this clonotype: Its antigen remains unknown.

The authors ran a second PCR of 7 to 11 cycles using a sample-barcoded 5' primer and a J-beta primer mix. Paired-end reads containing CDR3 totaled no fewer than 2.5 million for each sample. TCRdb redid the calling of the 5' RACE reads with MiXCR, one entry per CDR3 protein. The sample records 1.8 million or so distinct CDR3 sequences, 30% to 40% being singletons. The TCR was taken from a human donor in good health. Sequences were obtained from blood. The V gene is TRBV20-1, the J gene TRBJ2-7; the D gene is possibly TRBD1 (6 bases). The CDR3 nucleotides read TGCAGTGCTCAGGACAGATACGAGCAGTACTTC. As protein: CSAQDRYEQYF.